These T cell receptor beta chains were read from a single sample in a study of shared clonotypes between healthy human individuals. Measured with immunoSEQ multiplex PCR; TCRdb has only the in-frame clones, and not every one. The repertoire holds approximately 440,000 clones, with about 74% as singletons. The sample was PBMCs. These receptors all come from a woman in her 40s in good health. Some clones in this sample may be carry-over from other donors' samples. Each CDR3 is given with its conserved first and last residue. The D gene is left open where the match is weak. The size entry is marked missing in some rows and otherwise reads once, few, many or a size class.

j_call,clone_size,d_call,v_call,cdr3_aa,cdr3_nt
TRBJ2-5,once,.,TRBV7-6,CASSYLRWGSETQYF,TGTGCCAGCAGCTACCTCAGGTGGGGGAGTGAGACCCAGTACTTC
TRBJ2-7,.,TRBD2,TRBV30,CAWSVPGLAGNEQYF,TGTGCCTGGAGTGTACCTGGACTAGCGGGAAACGAGCAGTACTTC
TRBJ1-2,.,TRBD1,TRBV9,CASSADRGRYGYTF,TGTGCCAGCAGCGCGGACAGGGGGAGGTATGGCTACACCTTC
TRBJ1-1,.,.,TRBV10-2,CASSENTEAFF,TGCGCCAGCAGTGAAAACACTGAAGCTTTCTTT
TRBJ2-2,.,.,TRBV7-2,CASSLVSGDTGELFF,TGTGCCAGCAGCTTAGTTTCCGGGGACACCGGGGAGCTGTTTTTT
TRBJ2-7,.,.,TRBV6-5,CASSYSPYEQYF,TGTGCCAGCAGTTACTCACCCTACGAGCAGTACTTC
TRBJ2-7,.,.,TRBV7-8,CASATRAYSYEQYF,TGTGCCAGCGCGACCAGGGCCTACTCCTACGAGCAGTACTTC
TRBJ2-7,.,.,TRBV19,CASSPGLLYEQYF,TGTGCCAGTAGTCCGGGACTTCTCTACGAGCAGTACTTC
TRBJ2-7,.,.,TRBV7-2,CASSLFRDYEQYF,TGTGCCAGCAGCTTATTCAGGGACTACGAGCAGTACTTC
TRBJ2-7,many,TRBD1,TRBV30,CAWRQAGGSWEQYF,TGTGCCTGGAGGCAGGCAGGGGGCAGCTGGGAGCAGTACTTC
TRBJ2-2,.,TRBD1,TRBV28,CASSLLPGQGTGELFF,TGTGCCAGCAGTTTACTCCCGGGACAGGGAACCGGGGAGCTGTTTTTT
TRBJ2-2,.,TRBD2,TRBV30,CAWGGLAGGPVAGELFF,TGTGCCTGGGGCGGACTAGCGGGAGGACCCGTGGCCGGGGAGCTGTTTTTT
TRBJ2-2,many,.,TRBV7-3,CASSLKDTGELFF,TGTGCCAGCAGCTTAAAGGACACCGGGGAGCTGTTTTTT
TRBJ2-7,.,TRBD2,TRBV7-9,CASSLRTSGMYEQYF,TGCGCCAGCAGCCTAAGGACTAGCGGGATGTACGAGCAGTACTTC
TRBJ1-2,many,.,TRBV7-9,CASNYGYTF,TGTGCCAGCAATTATGGCTACACCTTC
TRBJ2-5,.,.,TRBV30,CAWSAYLPPGTYQETQYF,TGTGCCTGGAGTGCGTACCTTCCCCCCGGGACCTACCAAGAGACCCAGTACTTC
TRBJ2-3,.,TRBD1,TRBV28,CASSYPRTGGTDTQYF,TGTGCCAGCAGTTACCCCCGCACAGGGGGCACGGATACGCAGTATTTT